This T cell receptor (beta chain) comes out of a study of radiotherapy plus CTLA-4 blockade in lung cancer. Generated by immunoSEQ multiplex PCR, the TCRdb table keeps only in-frame clones and is missing some. The table shows roughly 98,000 clones, with roughly four fifths occurring only once. The junction had 13 bases not matched to a gene; V was cut back by 0 bases and J by 3 bases. CDR3 length equals 19 residues. Germline CDR1 and CDR2: MGHRA and YSYEKL. The origin of this receptor is a human donor with non-small cell lung cancer that progressed on radiotherapy plus ipilimumab. This chain links TRBV4-1 with TRBJ1-5; 8 positions agree with TRBD1. The sample consisted of peripheral blood, taken from a patient treated with radiotherapy plus ipilimumab. CDR3: CASSQEGLRQGRSNQPQHF. CDR3 DNA sequence: TGCGCCAGCAGCCAAGAGGGATTGCGACAGGGGAGGTCCAATCAGCCCCAGCATTTT.